Included here is one TCR beta chain sequence, with context. The data are from a study of blood T cell repertoires in COVID-19. The overall study: Sites across the United States, Italy and Spain contributed samples from acute and convalescent COVID-19. PBMCs, B-cell-depleted T cells, or T cells were the source of the cDNA or gDNA that made up the material.

It was during active infection that Seattle patients were enrolled and then longitudinally followed. Germline loops: CDR1 SGDLS, CDR2 YYNGEE. V dropped 3 bases and J dropped 11; count of bases not matched to a gene: 4. The CDR3 spans 12 residues. Method: immunoSEQ multiplex PCR; TCRdb's copy keeps in-frame clones and lacks some. Of about 140,000 clones in the sample, roughly 90% were seen once. Sequencing input: peripheral blood. The rearrangement uses TRBV9 and TRBJ1-4; 7 positions match TRBD1. This clonotype was sampled from a human donor with COVID-19, enrolled during active disease. The donor label of this sample is uncertain. This CDR3 is CASSAAGGKLFF. For the CDR3, the DNA is TGTGCCAGCAGCGCTGCAGGGGGGAAACTGTTTTTT.